The sequence of this T cell receptor beta chain was determined in a study of Ad26.COV2.S vaccination and SARS-CoV-2 variants. The CDR3 covers 14 residues. CDR1 and CDR2 from the germline V gene are MNHNS and SASEGT. V lost 3 bases, J lost 7 bases, and 12 bases lay in between. Sample treatment: around 19 received Ad26.COV2.S at low or high dose, single or two shots; about 5 received placebo; per-sample allocation not given. Sampling was performed 63 days after the first vaccine or placebo injection. This clone has only one observation. Produced via immunoSEQ multiplex PCR; TCRdb's table is partial and in-frame only. The sample consists of about 680,000 clones, more than 70% of them appearing once.

The receptor was isolated from a person aged 18-65 years who received the Ad26.COV2.S COVID-19 vaccine or a placebo. Sequences were derived from peripheral blood, sampled in a trial of Ad26.COV2.S vaccine versus placebo. The chain couples TRBV6-1 to TRBJ1-4; D gene uncertain. The CDR3 DNA reads TGTGCCAGCAGTGACCACACGGTCCGTGAAAAACTGTTTTTT. Its translation: CASSDHTVREKLFF.